This T cell receptor beta chain was recorded in a study of blood T cell repertoires in COVID-19 (dated by TCRdb to 2018 to 2021). Study-wide context: The collaborator samples originated in the United States, Italy and Spain and spanned the acute and convalescent phases of COVID-19. The repertoires were made available in a free public database intended to serve as a resource for research on the immune response to SARS-CoV-2. Deeply sampled blood TCRbeta repertoires from subjects exposed to, actively infected with, or recovered from COVID-19 were included in the dataset. The prospective study material was composed of cDNA or gDNA derived from T cells, B-cell-depleted T cells, or PBMCs. Where available, HLA class I and class II types were taken from metadata supplied by the sample provider and were not determined by assay-based typing. Nearly every sample came with metadata listing a de-identified subject ID, COVID-19 status, age in years and sex. Samples came from the ongoing ImmuneRACE study (first 160 participants) plus 1,254 subjects from 6 global collaborators. The paper's findings and limits, for the study overall: The quantity of clinical and demographic metadata differed by source and by participant and was supplied without curation.

Regarding this clone: Its cognate antigen has yet to be identified. It has no much larger one-base neighbor in the sample; base qualities were not kept.

Enrolling through a virtual design, the prospective study's participants ranged in age from roughly 18 to 90 years and lived across roughly 24 United States geographic areas. To assign participants to cohorts, the prospective study relied on clinical history that participants themselves reported in a screening survey and a study questionnaire. Exposed participants were defined as having been in contact with someone with a PCR-confirmed or clinician-diagnosed COVID-19 case within 2 weeks of study entry. Mobile phlebotomists in the prospective study collected whole blood, serum and a nasopharyngeal or oropharyngeal swab from every participant. Additional blood draws and questionnaires over an approximately two-month period could optionally be provided by prospective study participants. Before DNA extraction, blood samples from the prospective study were shipped at room temperature or frozen. TCRbeta CDR3 regions were amplified from genomic DNA by means of the immunoSEQ Assay, a bias-controlled multiplex PCR. The study's own analysis went as follows. The number of nucleated cells in each sample was estimated from the amplification of reference gene primers within the assay. To quantify the absolute abundance of each unique TCRbeta CDR3 rearrangement, sequence reads were collapsed and filtered. For each sample, productive Simpson clonality was calculated as the square root of Simpson's diversity index across productive rearrangements. The table was pulled from immuneACCESS by TCRdb, which kept in-frame rearrangements only. Such tables lose some clones; where checked, under half of the loss comes from unresolved V genes, and the rest has no known cause. D and trimming come from the DNA, and the V and J calls and clone size come from that table. This sample gives about 280,000 clones in total; approximately 78% of them show up just once. The top ten constitute about 5% of the sample.

The CDR1 and CDR2 encoded by the germline V gene are MDHEN and SYDVKM. The CDR3 measures 18 amino acids from cysteine to phenylalanine. Of the read, only the CDR3 DNA is kept; its 54 bases are in frame from base 1. V is cut by 4 bases and J by 4 bases, and the space between the germline ends is 23 bases. Sequenced material: PBMCs or T cells enriched from blood (not recorded which). The chain is assembled from TRBV28 and TRBJ1-5, with no confident D gene call. The source is a man in his forties who had been exposed to COVID-19. The DNA sequence is TGTGCCAGCAGTTCCACCCTTACCGCCTTTTTACTAAATCAGCCCCAGCATTTT. Its product reads: CASSSTLTAFLLNQPQHF.